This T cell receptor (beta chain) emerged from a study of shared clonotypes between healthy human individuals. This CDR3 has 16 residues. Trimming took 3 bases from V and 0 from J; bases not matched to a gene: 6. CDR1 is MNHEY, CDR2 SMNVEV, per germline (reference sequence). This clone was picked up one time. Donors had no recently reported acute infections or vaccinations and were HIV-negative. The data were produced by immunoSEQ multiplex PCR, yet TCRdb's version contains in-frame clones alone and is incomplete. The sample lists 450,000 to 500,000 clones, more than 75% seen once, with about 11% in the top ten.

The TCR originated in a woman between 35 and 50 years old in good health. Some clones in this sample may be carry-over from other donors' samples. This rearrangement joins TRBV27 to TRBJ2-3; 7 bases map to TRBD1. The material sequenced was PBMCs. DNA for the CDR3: TGTGCCAGCAGTTTCCGCGACAGGGCGAGCACAGATACGCAGTATTTT. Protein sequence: CASSFRDRASTDTQYF.